This T cell receptor (beta chain) came from a study of cytomegalovirus exposure and HLA in healthy donors. Findings of the study overall: It was 150 to 200 TCR beta chains that were listed as cytomegalovirus-associated. Near-uniform donor sequencing depth was presumed by presence/absence analyses. Diagnosis of cytomegalovirus status made by the classifier reportedly showed high specificity and sensitivity.

PCR primers comprised 60 Vbeta and 13 Jbeta primers. Sequencing used immunoSEQ multiplex PCR; TCRdb keeps in-frame clones, though not all of them. Among 90,000 or so clones listed, 75% to 90% were seen once. With 0 bases removed from V and 6 bases from J, the gap between germline ends came to 15 bases. The germline gives CDR1 SGDLS, CDR2 YYNGEE. CDR3 length: 16 residues. This clone was seen only once. Its antigen remains unidentified. The chain recombines TRBV9 with TRBJ2-2, with D possibly being TRBD1 (6 bases). The origin of this receptor is a man aged 45-60 years in good health and CMV-seropositive. The sample consisted of PBMCs. The CDR3 region is CASSVGGQGGAGELFF. In nucleotides, the CDR3 is TGTGCCAGCAGCGTAGGGGGACAAGGAGGTGCCGGGGAGCTGTTTTTT.